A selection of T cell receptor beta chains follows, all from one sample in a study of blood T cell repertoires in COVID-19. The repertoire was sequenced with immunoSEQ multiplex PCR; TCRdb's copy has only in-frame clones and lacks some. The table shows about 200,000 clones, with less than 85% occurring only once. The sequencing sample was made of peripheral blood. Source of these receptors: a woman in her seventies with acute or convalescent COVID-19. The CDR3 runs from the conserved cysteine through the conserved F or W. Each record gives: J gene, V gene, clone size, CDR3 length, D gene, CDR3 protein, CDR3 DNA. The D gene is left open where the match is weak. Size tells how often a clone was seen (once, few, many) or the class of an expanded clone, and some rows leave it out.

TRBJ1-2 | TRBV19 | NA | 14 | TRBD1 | CASSAGTVLSNYTF | TGTGCCAGTAGTGCAGGGACAGTCCTCTCCAACTACACCTTC
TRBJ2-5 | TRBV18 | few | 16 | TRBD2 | CASSPGLAGVQETQYF | TGTGCCAGCTCACCCGGACTAGCGGGGGTTCAAGAGACCCAGTACTTC
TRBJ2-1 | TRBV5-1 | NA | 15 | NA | CATRPDGGTYNEQFF | TGCGCCACCAGACCCGACGGGGGAACCTACAATGAGCAGTTCTTC
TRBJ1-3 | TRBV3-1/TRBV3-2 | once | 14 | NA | CASSQVHSGNTIYF | TGTGCCAGCAGCCAAGTTCACTCTGGAAACACCATATATTTT
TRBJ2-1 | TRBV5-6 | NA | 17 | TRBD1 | CASSSRYRGKQYNEQFF | TGTGCCAGCAGCTCCCGATACAGGGGTAAGCAATACAATGAGCAGTTCTTC
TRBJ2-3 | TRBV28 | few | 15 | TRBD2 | CASSPAGLAPDTQYF | TGTGCCAGCAGTCCCGCCGGACTAGCCCCAGATACGCAGTATTTT
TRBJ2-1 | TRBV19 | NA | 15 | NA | CASSLARGSYNEQFF | TGTGCCAGTTCCCTAGCCCGCGGTTCCTACAATGAGCAGTTCTTC
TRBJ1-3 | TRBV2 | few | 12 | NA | CASSSPSNTIYF | TGTGCCAGCAGTTCCCCCTCGAACACCATATATTTT
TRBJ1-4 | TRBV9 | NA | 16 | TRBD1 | CASSVGIGTGNEKLFF | TGTGCCAGCAGCGTAGGAATAGGGACAGGGAATGAAAAACTGTTTTTT
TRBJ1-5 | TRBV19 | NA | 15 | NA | CASSIPGGGNQPQHF | TGTGCCAGTAGTATCCCAGGAGGGGGCAATCAGCCCCAGCATTTT
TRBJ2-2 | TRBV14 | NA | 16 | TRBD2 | CASSQDGGGGTGELFF | TGTGCCAGCAGCCAAGATGGCGGGGGTGGCACCGGGGAGCTGTTTTTT
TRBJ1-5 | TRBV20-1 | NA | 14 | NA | CSASLQGKEQPQHF | TGCAGTGCTAGTCTACAGGGAAAAGAACAGCCCCAGCATTTT
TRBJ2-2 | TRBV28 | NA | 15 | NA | CASSSHGLNTGELFF | TGTGCCAGCAGTTCCCATGGACTGAACACCGGGGAGCTGTTTTTT
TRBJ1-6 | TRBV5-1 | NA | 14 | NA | CASSRGAVDSPLHF | TGCGCCAGCAGCAGGGGCGCGGTGGATTCACCCCTCCACTTT
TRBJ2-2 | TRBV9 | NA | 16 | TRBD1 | CASSAPGQGLSGELFF | TGTGCCAGCAGCGCACCGGGACAGGGGCTCAGCGGGGAGCTGTTTTTT
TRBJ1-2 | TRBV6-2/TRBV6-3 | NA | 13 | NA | CASTPAGGYGYTF | TGTGCCAGCACCCCGGCCGGGGGCTATGGCTACACCTTC
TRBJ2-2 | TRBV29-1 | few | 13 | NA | CSVTRANTGELFF | TGCAGCGTCACCCGAGCGAACACCGGGGAGCTGTTTTTT
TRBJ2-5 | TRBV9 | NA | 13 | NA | CASSRLLQETQYF | TGTGCCAGCTCCCGACTCCTCCAAGAGACCCAGTACTTC
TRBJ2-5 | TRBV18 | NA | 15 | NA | CASSPASTYRETQYF | TGTGCCAGCTCACCCGCAAGTACCTACAGGGAGACCCAGTACTTC
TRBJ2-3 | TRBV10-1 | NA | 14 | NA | CASNSGLYPDTQYF | TGCGCCAGCAACTCGGGACTTTACCCGGATACGCAGTATTTT
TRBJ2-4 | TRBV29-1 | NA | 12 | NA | CSVVASKNIQYF | TGCAGCGTTGTGGCCAGCAAAAACATTCAGTACTTC
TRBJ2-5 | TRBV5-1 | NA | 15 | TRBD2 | CASSLDGTSEETQYF | TGCGCCAGCAGCTTGGATGGGACTAGTGAAGAGACCCAGTACTTC
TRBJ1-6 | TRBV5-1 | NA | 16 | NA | CASSLFGQKVNSPLHF | TGCGCCAGCAGCTTGTTCGGACAGAAGGTTAATTCACCCCTCCACTTT
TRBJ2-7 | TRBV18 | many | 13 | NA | CASSPFGAAEQYF | TGTGCCAGCTCACCATTCGGCGCGGCTGAGCAGTACTTC
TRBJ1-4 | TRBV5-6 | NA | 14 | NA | CASSQMAGGGKLFF | TGTGCCAGCAGCCAGATGGCGGGTGGCGGAAAACTGTTTTTT
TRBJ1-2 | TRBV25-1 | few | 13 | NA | CASSAQGVNGYTF | TGTGCCAGCAGTGCACAGGGAGTGAACGGCTACACCTTC
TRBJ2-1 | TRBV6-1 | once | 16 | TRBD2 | CASSGFGGSSYNEQFF | TGTGCCAGCAGTGGATTCGGGGGGAGCTCCTACAATGAGCAGTTCTTC
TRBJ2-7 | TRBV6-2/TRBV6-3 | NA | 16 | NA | CASSWSQTLVSYEQYF | TGTGCCAGCAGCTGGTCACAGACCCTCGTCTCCTACGAGCAGTACTTC
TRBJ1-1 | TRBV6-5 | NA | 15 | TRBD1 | CASSYVGQVNTEAFF | TGTGCCAGCAGTTATGTGGGACAGGTGAACACTGAAGCTTTCTTT
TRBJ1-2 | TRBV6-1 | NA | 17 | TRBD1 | CASSEAAGTGWSYGYTF | TGTGCCAGCAGTGAAGCGGCCGGGACAGGATGGAGCTATGGCTACACCTTC
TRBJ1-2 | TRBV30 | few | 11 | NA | CAWTGGYGYTF | TGTGCCTGGACCGGGGGCTATGGCTACACCTTC
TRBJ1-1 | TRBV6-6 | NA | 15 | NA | CASRPRRGSGTEAFF | TGTGCCAGCAGACCCCGCAGGGGATCAGGCACTGAAGCTTTCTTT
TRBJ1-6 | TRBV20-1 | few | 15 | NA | CSASAGTGINSPLHF | TGCAGTGCTAGTGCGGGTACAGGGATAAATTCACCCCTCCACTTT
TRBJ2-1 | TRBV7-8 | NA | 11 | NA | CASSLRTFLFF | TGTGCCAGCAGCCTGCGAACGTTCTTGTTCTTC
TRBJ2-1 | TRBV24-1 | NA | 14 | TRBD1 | CATSALGQANEQFF | TGTGCCACCAGTGCCCTGGGACAGGCCAATGAGCAGTTCTTC
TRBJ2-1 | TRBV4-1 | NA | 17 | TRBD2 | CASSQVYSGGKVNEQFF | TGCGCCAGCAGCCAAGTTTATAGCGGGGGGAAGGTCAATGAGCAGTTCTTC
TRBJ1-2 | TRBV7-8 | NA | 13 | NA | CASSFERNYGYTF | TGTGCCAGCAGCTTCGAGAGAAACTATGGCTACACCTTC
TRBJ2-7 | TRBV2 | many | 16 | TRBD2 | CASSDIGGGSSYEQYF | TGTGCCAGCAGTGACATTGGGGGGGGGAGCTCCTACGAGCAGTACTTC
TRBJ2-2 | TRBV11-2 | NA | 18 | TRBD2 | CASSRAGGSGGNTGELFF | TGTGCCAGCAGTCGAGCCGGCGGTAGCGGGGGGAACACCGGGGAGCTGTTTTTT
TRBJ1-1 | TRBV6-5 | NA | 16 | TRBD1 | CASSSARGTGNTEAFF | TGTGCCAGCAGTTCCGCCCGTGGGACAGGGAACACTGAAGCTTTCTTT
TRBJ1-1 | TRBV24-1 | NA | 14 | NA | CATSRHRETIEAFF | TGTGCCACCAGTCGTCACAGGGAAACCATTGAAGCTTTCTTT
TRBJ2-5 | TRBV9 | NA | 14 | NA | CASSSGYLQETQYF | TGTGCCAGCAGCTCAGGGTATTTACAAGAGACCCAGTACTTC
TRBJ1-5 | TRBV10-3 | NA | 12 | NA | CAISESGQPQHF | TGTGCCATCAGTGAGTCCGGTCAGCCCCAGCATTTT